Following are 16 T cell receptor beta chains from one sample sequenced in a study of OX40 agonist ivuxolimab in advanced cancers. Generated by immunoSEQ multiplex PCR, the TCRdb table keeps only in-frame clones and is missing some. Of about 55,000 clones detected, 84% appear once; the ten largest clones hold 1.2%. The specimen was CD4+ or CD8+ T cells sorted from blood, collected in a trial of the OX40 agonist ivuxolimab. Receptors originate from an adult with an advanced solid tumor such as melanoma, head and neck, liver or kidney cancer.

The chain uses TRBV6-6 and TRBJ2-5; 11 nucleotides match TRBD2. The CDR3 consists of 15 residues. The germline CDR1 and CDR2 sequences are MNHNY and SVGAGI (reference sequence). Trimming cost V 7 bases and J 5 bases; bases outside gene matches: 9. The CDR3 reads CASIRVAGGLETQYF. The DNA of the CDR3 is TGTGCCAGCATACGAGTAGCGGGAGGGCTGGAGACCCAGTACTTC.

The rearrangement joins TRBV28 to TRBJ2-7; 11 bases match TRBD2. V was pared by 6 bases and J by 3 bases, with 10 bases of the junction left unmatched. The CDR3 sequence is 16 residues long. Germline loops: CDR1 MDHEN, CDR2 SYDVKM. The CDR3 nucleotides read TGTGCCAGCAGCGCTGAGGAGGGACTAGCGGACTACGAGCAGTACTTC. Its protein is CASSAEEGLADYEQYF.

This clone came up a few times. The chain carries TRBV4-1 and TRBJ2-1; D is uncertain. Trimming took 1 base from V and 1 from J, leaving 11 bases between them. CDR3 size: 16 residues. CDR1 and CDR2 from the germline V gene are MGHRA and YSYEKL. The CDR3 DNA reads TGCGCCAGCAGCCAAGTAGATCTAGTATCCTACAATGAGCAGTTCTTC. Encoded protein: CASSQVDLVSYNEQFF.

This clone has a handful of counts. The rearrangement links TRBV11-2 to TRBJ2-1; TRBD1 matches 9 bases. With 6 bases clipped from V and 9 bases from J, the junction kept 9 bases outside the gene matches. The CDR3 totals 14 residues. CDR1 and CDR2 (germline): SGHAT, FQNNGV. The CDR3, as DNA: TGTGCCAGCAGACATAACAGGGGGCGGGGTGAGCAGTTCTTC. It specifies CASRHNRGRGEQFF.

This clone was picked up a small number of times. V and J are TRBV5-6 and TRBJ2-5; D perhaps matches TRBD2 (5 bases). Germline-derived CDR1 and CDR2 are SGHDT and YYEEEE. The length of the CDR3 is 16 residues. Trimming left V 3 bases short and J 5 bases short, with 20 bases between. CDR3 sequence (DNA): TGTGCCAGCAGCTACCCAACGGGATACCCTTCGGAGACCCAGTACTTC. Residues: CASSYPTGYPSETQYF. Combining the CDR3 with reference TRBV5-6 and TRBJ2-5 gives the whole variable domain DAGVTQSPTHLIKTRGQQVTLRCSPKSGHDTVSWYQQALGQGPQFIFQYYEEEERQRGNFPDRFSGHQFPNYSSELNVNALLLGDSALYLCASSYPTGYPSETQYFGPGTRLLVL.

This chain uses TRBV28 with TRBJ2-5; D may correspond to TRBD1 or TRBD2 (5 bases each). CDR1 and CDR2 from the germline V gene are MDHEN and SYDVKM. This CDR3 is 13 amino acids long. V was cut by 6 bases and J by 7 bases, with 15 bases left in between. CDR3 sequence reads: CASRTPGPGTQYF. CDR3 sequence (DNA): TGTGCCAGCAGAACCCCGGGACCGGGGACCCAGTACTTC.

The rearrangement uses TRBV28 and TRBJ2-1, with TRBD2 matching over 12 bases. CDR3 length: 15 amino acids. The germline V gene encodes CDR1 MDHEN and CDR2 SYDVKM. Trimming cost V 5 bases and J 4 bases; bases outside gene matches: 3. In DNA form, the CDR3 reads TGTGCCAGCAGTCGACTAGCGGGAGTTTACAATGAGCAGTTCTTC. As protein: CASSRLAGVYNEQFF.

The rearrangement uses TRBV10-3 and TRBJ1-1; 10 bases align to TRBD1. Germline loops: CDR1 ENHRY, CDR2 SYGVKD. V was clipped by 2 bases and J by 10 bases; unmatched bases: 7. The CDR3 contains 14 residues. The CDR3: CAISEDRGRVGAFF. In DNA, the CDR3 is TGTGCCATCAGTGAGGACAGGGGGCGAGTCGGAGCTTTCTTT.

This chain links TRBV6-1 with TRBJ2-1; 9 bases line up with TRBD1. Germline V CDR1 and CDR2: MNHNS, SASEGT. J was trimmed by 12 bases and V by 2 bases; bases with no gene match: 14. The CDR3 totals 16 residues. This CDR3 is CASSENLTGGQSGQFF. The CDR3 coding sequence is TGTGCCAGCAGTGAAAATCTAACAGGGGGCCAATCAGGGCAGTTCTTC.

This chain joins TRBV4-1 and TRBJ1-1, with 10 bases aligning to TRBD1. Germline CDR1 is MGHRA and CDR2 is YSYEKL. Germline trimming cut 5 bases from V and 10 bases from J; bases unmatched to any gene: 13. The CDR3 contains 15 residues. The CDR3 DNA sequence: TGCGCCAGCAGCTCCCTTCGTCGGACAGGGGGTCGAGCTTTCTTT. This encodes CASSSLRRTGGRAFF.

The CDR3 DNA reads TGTGCCAGCAGCCGGACAGGGGGCCAAGAGACCCAGTACTTC. Translation: CASSRTGGQETQYF. The chain has TRBV28 and TRBJ2-5, with TRBD1 matching over 10 bases. CDR1 and CDR2 (germline): MDHEN, SYDVKM. The CDR3 spans 14 residues. The V gene end was trimmed by 6 bases and the J gene end by 1 base; junction bases not matched to a gene: 2.

DNA of the CDR3: TGTGCCAGCAGTTTCATAGGGACAGGGTCACGCGGCTACACCTTC. Its protein product is CASSFIGTGSRGYTF. The chain couples TRBV28 to TRBJ1-2, with 9 bases matching TRBD1. With 3 bases clipped from V and 8 bases from J, the junction kept 10 bases outside the gene matches. The CDR3 is made up of 15 amino acids. From germline, CDR1 is MDHEN and CDR2 SYDVKM.

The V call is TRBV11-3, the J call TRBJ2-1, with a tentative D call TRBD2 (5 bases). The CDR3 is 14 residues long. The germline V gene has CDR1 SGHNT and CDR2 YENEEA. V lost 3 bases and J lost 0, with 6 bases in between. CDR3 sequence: CASSFGDSYNEQFF. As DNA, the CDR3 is TGTGCCAGCAGCTTCGGGGACTCCTACAATGAGCAGTTCTTC.

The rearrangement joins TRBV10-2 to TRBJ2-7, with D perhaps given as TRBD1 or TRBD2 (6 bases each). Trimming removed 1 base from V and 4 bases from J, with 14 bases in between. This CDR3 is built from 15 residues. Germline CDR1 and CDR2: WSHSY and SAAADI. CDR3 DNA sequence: TGCGCCAGCAGTGAGTTTAGGGGGGAACGGTACGAGCAGTACTTC. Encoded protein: CASSEFRGERYEQYF.

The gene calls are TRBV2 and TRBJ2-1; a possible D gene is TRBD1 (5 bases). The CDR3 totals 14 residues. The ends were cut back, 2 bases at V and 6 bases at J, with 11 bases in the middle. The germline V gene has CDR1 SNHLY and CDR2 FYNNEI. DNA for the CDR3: TGTGCCAGCAGTGAATCTGGACAATTCAATGAGCAGTTCTTC. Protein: CASSESGQFNEQFF.

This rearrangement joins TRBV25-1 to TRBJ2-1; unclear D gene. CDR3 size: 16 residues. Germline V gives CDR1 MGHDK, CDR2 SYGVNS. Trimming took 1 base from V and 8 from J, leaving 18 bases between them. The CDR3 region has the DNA TGTGCCAGCAGTGAATCGTCAAGGGTCCGTCGTGATGAGCAGTTCTTC. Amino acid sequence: CASSESSRVRRDEQFF.